This record concerns one TCR beta chain sequence. Profiled with immunoSEQ multiplex PCR; TCRdb holds only in-frame clones, not every one. The sample consists of roughly 97,000 clones, 85% to 90% of them appearing once. These data come from a study of blood T cell repertoires in COVID-19. This CDR3 is 17 amino acids long. Trimming took off 1 base at V and 4 bases at J, with 18 bases between the two ends. The germline V gene has CDR1 SGHDT and CDR2 YYEEEE. The sample comprised peripheral blood. The V and J genes are TRBV5-6 and TRBJ1-3; D gene uncertain. This sequence was found in a human donor in a cohort sampled during active COVID-19. The DNA of the CDR3 is TGTGCCAGCAGCTTGCGCGGGCGGGAGTATTCCGGAAACACCATATATTTT. As protein: CASSLRGREYSGNTIYF.